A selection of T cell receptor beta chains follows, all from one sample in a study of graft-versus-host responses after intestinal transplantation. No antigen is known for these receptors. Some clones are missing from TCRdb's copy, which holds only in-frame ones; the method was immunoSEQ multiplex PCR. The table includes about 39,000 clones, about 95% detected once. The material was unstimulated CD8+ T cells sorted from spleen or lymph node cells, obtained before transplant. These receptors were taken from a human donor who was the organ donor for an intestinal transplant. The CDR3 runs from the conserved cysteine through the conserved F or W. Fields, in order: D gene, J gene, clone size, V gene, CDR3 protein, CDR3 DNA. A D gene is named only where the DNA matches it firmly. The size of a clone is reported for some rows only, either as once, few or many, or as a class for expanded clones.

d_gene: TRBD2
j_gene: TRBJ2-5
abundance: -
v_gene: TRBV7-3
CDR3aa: CASSYNGLAGETQYF
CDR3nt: TGTGCCAGCAGCTATAACGGACTAGCCGGAGAGACCCAGTACTTC

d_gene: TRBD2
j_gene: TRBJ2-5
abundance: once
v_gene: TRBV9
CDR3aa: CASSVAGGQETQYF
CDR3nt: TGTGCCAGCAGCGTAGCGGGGGGGCAAGAGACCCAGTACTTC

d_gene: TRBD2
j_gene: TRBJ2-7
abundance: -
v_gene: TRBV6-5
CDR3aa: CASSYPLAGAYEQYF
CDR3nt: TGTGCCAGCAGTTACCCGCTAGCGGGGGCCTACGAGCAGTACTTC

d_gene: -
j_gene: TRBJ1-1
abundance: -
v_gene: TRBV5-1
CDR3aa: CASSLVGGSDLKDTEAFF
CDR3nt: TGCGCCAGCAGCCTGGTCGGGGGCTCGGACTTGAAGGACACTGAAGCTTTCTTT

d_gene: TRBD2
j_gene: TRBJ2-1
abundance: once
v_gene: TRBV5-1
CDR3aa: CASSSGTSGHEQFF
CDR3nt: TGCGCCAGCAGCTCCGGGACTAGCGGGCATGAGCAGTTCTTC

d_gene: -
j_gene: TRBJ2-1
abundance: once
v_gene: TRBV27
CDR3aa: CASSSVGSYNEQFF
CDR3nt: TGTGCCAGCAGTTCGGTGGGCTCCTACAATGAGCAGTTCTTC

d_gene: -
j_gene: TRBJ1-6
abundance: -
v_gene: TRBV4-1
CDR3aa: CASSSRAHFSPLHF
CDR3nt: TGCGCCAGCAGCTCCCGGGCGCATTTTTCACCCCTCCACTTT

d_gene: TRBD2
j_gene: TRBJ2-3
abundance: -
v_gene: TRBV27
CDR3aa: CASSLTSGVPDTQYF
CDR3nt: TGTGCCAGCAGTTTAACTAGCGGGGTCCCAGATACGCAGTATTTT

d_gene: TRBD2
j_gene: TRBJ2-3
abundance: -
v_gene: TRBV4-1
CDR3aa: CASSQESSGGPGDTQYF
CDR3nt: TGCGCCAGCAGCCAAGAATCTAGCGGGGGGCCAGGGGATACGCAGTATTTT

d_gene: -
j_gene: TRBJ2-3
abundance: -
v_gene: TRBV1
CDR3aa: CTSSRTVRGVDTQYF
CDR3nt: TGCACCAGCAGCAGGACTGTCCGGGGAGTAGATACGCAGTATTTT

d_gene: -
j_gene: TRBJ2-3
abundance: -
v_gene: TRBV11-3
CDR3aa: CASSSFADTQYF
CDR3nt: TGTGCCAGCAGCTCCTTCGCAGATACGCAGTATTTT

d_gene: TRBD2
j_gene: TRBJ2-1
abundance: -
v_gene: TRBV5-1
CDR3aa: CASSRGLAGGPYNEQFF
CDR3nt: TGCGCCAGCAGTCGGGGACTAGCGGGGGGGCCTTACAATGAGCAGTTCTTC

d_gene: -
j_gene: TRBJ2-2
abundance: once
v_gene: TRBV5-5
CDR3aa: CASSLYSLGLWTGELFF
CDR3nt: TGTGCCAGCAGCTTGTACAGTCTCGGCCTATGGACCGGGGAGCTGTTTTTT

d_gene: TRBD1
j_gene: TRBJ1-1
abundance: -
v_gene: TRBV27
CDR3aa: CASTRQGRGGIEAFF
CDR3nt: TGTGCCAGCACCCGACAGGGTCGGGGAGGCATTGAAGCTTTCTTT